A single sample gave rise to the 2 T cell receptor beta chains below, sequenced in a study of cytomegalovirus exposure and HLA in healthy donors. Both 60 Vbeta primers and 13 Jbeta primers went into the PCR. This table comes from immunoSEQ multiplex PCR, and its TCRdb copy is limited to in-frame clones, with some not included. This table holds approximately 170,000 clones, approximately 82% found once. Sequencing was carried out using PBMCs. All receptors derive from a male donor in good health and CMV-seronegative.

This clone was counted once. The rearrangement uses TRBV9 and TRBJ2-1, with D maybe TRBD2 (5 bases). With 0 bases removed from V and 2 bases from J, the gap between germline ends came to 12 bases. Germline values: CDR1 SGDLS, CDR2 YYNGEE. There are 16 residues in the CDR3. The CDR3 bases are TGTGCCAGCAGCGTAGGAGGGCGGTCTACCTACAATGAGCAGTTCTTC. Its translation: CASSVGGRSTYNEQFF.

The rearrangement joins TRBV7-2 to TRBJ2-3; 11 bases align to TRBD2. J lost 4 bases, V lost 3 bases, and 9 bases had no gene match. CDR3 length: 17 residues. CDR1 is SGHTA, CDR2 FQGNSA, per germline. The CDR3 spells CASSFRGSGRGADTQYF. In DNA, the CDR3 is TGTGCCAGCAGCTTCCGGGGTAGCGGGAGGGGGGCAGATACGCAGTATTTT.